This TCR beta chain emerged from a study of blood T cell repertoires in COVID-19. Across the whole study: The samples span acute and convalescent COVID-19 from the United States, Italy and Spain. Nucleic acid was either cDNA or gDNA, and it came from T cells, B-cell-depleted T cells, or PBMCs.

This CDR3 is 15 amino acids long. Trimming shortened V by 2 bases and J by 8 bases, and 16 bases separated the two germline ends. The germline V gene has CDR1 MNHNS and CDR2 SASEGT. TCRdb keeps only in-frame clones here, not all; method: immunoSEQ multiplex PCR. This table has some 190,000 clones, about 88% appearing once. The rearrangement joins TRBV6-1 to TRBJ2-1; D gene uncertain. Material for sequencing was peripheral blood. The clonotype was recovered from a man under 40 with acute or convalescent COVID-19. For the CDR3, the DNA is TGTGCCAGCAGTGAAAATGTCTACTTTACGCATGAGCAGTTCTTC. Amino acid sequence: CASSENVYFTHEQFF.